This TCR beta chain was recorded in a study of OX40 agonist ivuxolimab in advanced cancers. Study details: Patients took ivuxolimab, an agonistic anti-OX40 (CD134) antibody. The patients received ivuxolimab by intravenous route every 2 weeks at 0.01 to 10 mg/kg.

This CDR3 comprises 16 residues. Libraries were prepared by immunoSEQ multiplex PCR; TCRdb keeps only in-frame clonotypes and omits some of them. The table lists over 80,000 clones, around nine tenths of them singletons. This TCR was sampled from an adult with an advanced solid tumor such as melanoma, head and neck, liver or kidney cancer. V and J are TRBV21-1 and TRBJ2-2; the table's D call TRBD2 went unverified against the DNA. TRBV21-1 is noted as a pseudogene. Material: CD4+ or CD8+ T cells sorted from blood, obtained in a trial of the OX40 agonist ivuxolimab. CDR3: CASSKSVRTRTGELFF. The CDR3 nucleotides are TGTGCCAGCAGCAAATCGGTGCGGACTAGAACCGGGGAGCTGTTTTTT.